Below, one TCR beta chain is given with its context. Mouse germline and gene names are used. The DNA ends 1 residue before the CDR3 does, and the rest of the CDR3 is filled in from the germline J gene. Data came from immunoSEQ multiplex PCR; TCRdb stores just in-frame clones and leaves some out. The sample yields around 8,700 clones, approximately 47% seen once. The sample comes from a study of tissue T cells after allogeneic stem cell transplantation. Time point denoted: mouse harvest day 7 after allogeneic transplant. Each mouse received 10^7 T-cell-depleted marrow cells plus 10^6 splenic CD5+ T cells by tail vein. V lost 4 bases to trimming and J lost 2 bases; unmatched junction nucleotides: 2. The CDR3 extends over 14 amino acids. In germline, CDR1 is SGHSN, CDR2 HYEKVE.

The chain links TRBV12-1 to TRBJ2-2, with 8 nucleotides matching TRBD1. The sequence was collected from a female BALB/c mouse given C57BL/6 T cells with graft-versus-host disease after an allogeneic hematopoietic cell transplant. Material: skin. The CDR3 loop is CASSTGENTGQLYF. Incomplete CDR3 DNA: TGTGCCAGCTCGACAGGGGAGAACACCGGGCAGCTCTAC. Looking up the rest from reference TRBV12-1 and TRBJ2-2 gives the full variable domain: DSGVVQSPRHIIKEKGGRSVLTCIPISGHSNVVWYQQTLGKELKFLIQHYEKVERDKGFLPSRFSVQQFDDYHSEMNMSALELEDSAMYFCASSTGENTGQLYFGEGSKLTVL.